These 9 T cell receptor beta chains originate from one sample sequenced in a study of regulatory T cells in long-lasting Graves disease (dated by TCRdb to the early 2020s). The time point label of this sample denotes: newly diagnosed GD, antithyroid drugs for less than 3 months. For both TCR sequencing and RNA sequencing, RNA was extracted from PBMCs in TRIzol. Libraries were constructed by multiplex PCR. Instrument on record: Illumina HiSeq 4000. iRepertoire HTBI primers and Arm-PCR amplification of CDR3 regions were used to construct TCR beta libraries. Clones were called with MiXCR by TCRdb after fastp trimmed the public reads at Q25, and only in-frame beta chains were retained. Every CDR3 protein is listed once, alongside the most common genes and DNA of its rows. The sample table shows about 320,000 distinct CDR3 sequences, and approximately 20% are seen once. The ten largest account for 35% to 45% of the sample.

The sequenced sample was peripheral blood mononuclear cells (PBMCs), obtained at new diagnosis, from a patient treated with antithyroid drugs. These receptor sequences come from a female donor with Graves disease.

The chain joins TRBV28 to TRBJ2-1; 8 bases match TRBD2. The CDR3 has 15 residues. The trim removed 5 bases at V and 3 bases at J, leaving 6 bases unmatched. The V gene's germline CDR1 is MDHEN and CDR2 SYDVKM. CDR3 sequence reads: CASSIAGNYYNEQFF. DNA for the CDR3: TGTGCCAGCAGTATAGCGGGGAATTACTACAATGAGCAGTTCTTC.

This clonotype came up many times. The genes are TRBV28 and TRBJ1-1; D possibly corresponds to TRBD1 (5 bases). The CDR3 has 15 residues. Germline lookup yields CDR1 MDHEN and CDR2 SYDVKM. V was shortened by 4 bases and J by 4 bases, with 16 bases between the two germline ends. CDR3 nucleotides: TGTGCCAGCAGTTCCCCAGGGCAGGCAGTCACTGAAGCTTTCTTT. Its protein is CASSSPGQAVTEAFF.

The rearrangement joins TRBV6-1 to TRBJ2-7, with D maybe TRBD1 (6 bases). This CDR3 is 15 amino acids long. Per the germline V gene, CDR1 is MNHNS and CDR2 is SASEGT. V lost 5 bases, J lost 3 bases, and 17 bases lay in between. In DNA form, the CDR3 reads TGTGCCAGCAGTACAACCGGTACAGGGAACTACGAGCAGTACTTC. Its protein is CASSTTGTGNYEQYF.

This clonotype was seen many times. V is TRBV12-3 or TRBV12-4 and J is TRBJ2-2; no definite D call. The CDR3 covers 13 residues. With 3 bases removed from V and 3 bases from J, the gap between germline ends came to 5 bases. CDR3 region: CASSFRDTGELFF. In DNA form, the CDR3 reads TGTGCCAGCAGTTTTAGGGACACCGGGGAGCTGTTTTTT.

CDR3 in DNA: TGTGCCAGCAGCGTATATGTGGGGGGGACAGAACCTTTCTTT. Its translation is CASSVYVGGTEPFF. This chain connects TRBV9 to TRBJ1-1; 7 nucleotides align to TRBD1. Germline lookup yields CDR1 SGDLS and CDR2 YYNGEE. CDR3 length: 14 amino acids. V was pared by 1 base and J by 12 bases, with 12 bases of the junction left unmatched.

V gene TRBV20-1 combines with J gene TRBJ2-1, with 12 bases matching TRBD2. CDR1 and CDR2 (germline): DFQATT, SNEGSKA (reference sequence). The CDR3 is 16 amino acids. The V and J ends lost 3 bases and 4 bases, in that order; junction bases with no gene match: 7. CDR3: CSARLTSGSKYNEQFF. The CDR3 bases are TGCAGTGCTAGGTTGACTAGCGGGAGTAAATACAATGAGCAGTTCTTC.

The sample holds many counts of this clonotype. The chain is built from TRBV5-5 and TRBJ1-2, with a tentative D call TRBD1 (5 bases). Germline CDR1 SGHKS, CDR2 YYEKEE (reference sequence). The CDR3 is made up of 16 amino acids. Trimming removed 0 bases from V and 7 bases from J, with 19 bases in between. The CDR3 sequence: CASSLAFGDSAGGYTF. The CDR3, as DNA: TGTGCCAGCAGCTTGGCTTTCGGGGACTCAGCAGGTGGCTACACCTTC. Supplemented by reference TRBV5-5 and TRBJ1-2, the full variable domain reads DAGVTQSPTHLIKTRGQQVTLRCSPISGHKSVSWYQQVLGQGPQFIFQYYEKEERGRGNFPDRFSARQFPNYSSELNVNALLLGDSALYLCASSLAFGDSAGGYTFGSGTRLTVV.

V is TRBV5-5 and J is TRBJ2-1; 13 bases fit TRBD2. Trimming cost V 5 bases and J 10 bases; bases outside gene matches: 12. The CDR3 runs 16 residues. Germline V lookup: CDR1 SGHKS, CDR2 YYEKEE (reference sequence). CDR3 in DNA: TGTGCCAGCAGTCCCGTCAGACTAGCGGGAGGTCCGGAGCAGTTCTTC. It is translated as CASSPVRLAGGPEQFF.

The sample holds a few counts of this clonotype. The DNA of the CDR3 is TGCGCCAGCAGCTTAGCGGGAGCCCGGGGCAATGAGCAGTTCTTC. This sequence encodes CASSLAGARGNEQFF. This chain connects TRBV5-1 to TRBJ2-1; 8 bases align to TRBD2. The CDR3 has 15 amino acids. The germline V gene encodes CDR1 SGHRS and CDR2 YFSETQ. V lost 2 bases to trimming and J lost 6 bases; unmatched junction nucleotides: 7.